What follows are 32 T cell receptor beta chains derived from one specimen sequenced in a study of type 1 regulatory T cells. TCRdb itself ran the reads through MiXCR, one entry per CDR3 protein. The profile shows roughly 40,000 distinct CDR3 sequences, 10% to 15% of them singletons. No cognate antigen is known for these TCRs. Sequenced input: cultured non-Tr1 T cells, either the whole culture or a sorted T cell fraction (not recorded which). These receptors were obtained from a human donor in good health.

Ten or more counts support this clonotype. One end of the junction does not line up with germline, which may come from a read error. The J gene is TRBJ2-3, the V gene TRBV5-5; D uncertain. Germline assignment: CDR1 SGHKS and CDR2 YYEKEE (reference sequence). The CDR3 is 14 residues long. CDR3 in amino acids: CASSLGVSTDTQYF. CDR3 DNA sequence: TGTGCCAGCAGTTTGGGCGTCAGCACAGATACGCAGTATTTT.

This clonotype occurred many times. V usage is TRBV3-1 and J usage is TRBJ2-7; D is unclear. V dropped 0 bases and J dropped 6 bases, with 9 bases sitting between them. The germline gives CDR1 LGHDT, CDR2 YNNKEL (reference sequence). There are 13 residues in the CDR3. In nucleotides, the CDR3 is TGTGCCAGCAGCCAAGAGTGGCGTGGCGAGCAGTACTTC. This encodes CASSQEWRGEQYF.

This clonotype has ten or more counts. This rearrangement joins TRBV6-2 or TRBV6-3 to TRBJ2-3; 10 bases line up with TRBD2. In germline, CDR1 is MNHEY, CDR2 SVGEGT. The CDR3 sequence is 12 residues long. Trimming took 4 bases from V and 9 from J; bases not matched to a gene: 1. CDR3 sequence reads: CASSLLAGTQYF. The CDR3 DNA reads TGTGCCAGCAGTTTACTAGCGGGGACGCAGTATTTT.

The gene calls are TRBV5-1 and TRBJ1-3; D not certain. Germline CDR1 and CDR2: SGHRS and YFSETQ. Trimming stripped 2 bases from V and 0 bases from J, with 12 bases between. The CDR3 sequence is 16 residues long. This chain's CDR3 is CASSLPASTSGNTIYF. CDR3 DNA: TGCGCCAGCAGCTTACCGGCATCAACCTCTGGAAACACCATATATTTT.

This rearrangement joins TRBV7-6 to TRBJ1-5; D remains unclear. This CDR3 is built from 13 residues. Trimming left V 4 bases short and J 3 bases short, with 7 bases between. CDR1 SGHVS and CDR2 FNYEAQ come from the germline V gene. The CDR3 sequence: CASSYQFNQPQHF. CDR3 bases: TGTGCCAGCAGCTATCAGTTCAATCAGCCCCAGCATTTT.

Only a few counts were recorded for this clonotype. This rearrangement joins TRBV20-1 to TRBJ1-2; D remains ambiguous. From germline, CDR1 is DFQATT and CDR2 SNEGSKA (reference sequence). The V and J ends lost 6 bases and 0 bases respectively, with 17 bases between them. This CDR3 is built from 15 residues. The CDR3 region has the DNA TGCAGTGCCCCTGGAGCAGCCACGTCTAACTATGGCTACACCTTC. Translating gives CSAPGAATSNYGYTF.

Details on this clonotype: A single base separates this from a much larger clone, so it may be a read error. V usage is TRBV27 and J usage is TRBJ2-7; D remains ambiguous. CDR3 length: 14 residues. Germline V gene data show CDR1 as MNHEY and CDR2 as SMNVEV (reference sequence). CDR3 protein: CASSFLPDTYEQHF. The CDR3 DNA is TGTGCCAGCAGTTTCCTACCCGATACCTACGAGCAGCACTTC.

As to this clonotype: The junction and the germline gene differ at one end; a read error may be behind it. The chain links TRBV6-6 to TRBJ2-7; D may correspond to TRBD1 or TRBD2 (5 bases each). The germline V gene has CDR1 MNHNY and CDR2 SVGAGI (reference sequence). This CDR3 has 15 amino acids. The CDR3 nucleotides read TGTGCCAGCAGTTACTCTGGGGGAGCCTCCCACGAGCAGTACTTC. Amino acids: CASSYSGGASHEQYF.

This clonotype was seen only a few times. This chain connects TRBV9 to TRBJ2-7, with 11 bases identical to TRBD2. J was trimmed by 6 bases and V by 4 bases; bases with no gene match: 9. CDR1 is SGDLS, CDR2 YYNGEE, per germline. The CDR3 spans 15 residues. The CDR3 here is CASSRELAGAREQYF. The DNA for the CDR3 is TGTGCCAGCAGCAGAGAACTAGCGGGAGCCCGCGAGCAGTACTTC.

The table lists this clonotype with a few counts. The V gene is TRBV18, the J gene TRBJ2-4; D not resolved. V shed 3 bases and J shed 11 bases, with 17 bases lying between them. This CDR3 is built from 14 residues. CDR1 is KGHSH and CDR2 is LQKENI in the germline V gene. CDR3 residues: CASSPESLRAVQYF. In DNA form, the CDR3 reads TGTGCCAGCTCACCCGAAAGCTTACGGGCCGTTCAGTACTTC.

This clonotype was counted ten times or more. The rearrangement uses TRBV7-2 and TRBJ2-3, with a weak D call TRBD2 (5 bases). Germline V CDR1 and CDR2: SGHTA, FQGNSA. V was clipped by 9 bases and J by 0 bases, with 7 bases between them. The CDR3 has 12 amino acids. The CDR3 region has the DNA TGTGCCAGTAGCGTTAGCACAGATACGCAGTATTTT. It translates to CASSVSTDTQYF. The full variable domain, its missing parts supplied by reference TRBV7-2 and TRBJ2-3, is GAGVSQSPSNKVTEKGKDVELRCDPISGHTALYWYRQSLGQGLEFLIYFQGNSAPDKSGLPSDRFSAERTGGSVSTLTIQRTQQEDSAVYLCASSVSTDTQYFGPGTRLTVL.

This clonotype has more than one count but fewer than ten. V gene TRBV20-1 combines with J gene TRBJ2-3, with TRBD2 matching 10 bases. This CDR3 spans 14 amino acids. CDR1 and CDR2 from the germline V gene are DFQATT and SNEGSKA (reference sequence). Trimming took 5 bases from V and 1 from J; bases not matched to a gene: 3. This CDR3 reads CSAALAGGTDTQYF. CDR3 sequence (DNA): TGCAGTGCTGCGCTAGCGGGAGGCACAGATACGCAGTATTTT.

The chain employs TRBV10-3 and TRBJ1-5, with D uncertain. The length of the CDR3 is 10 residues. V was clipped by 8 bases and J by 7 bases, with 6 bases between them. Germline assignment: CDR1 ENHRY and CDR2 SYGVKD. In nucleotides, the CDR3 is TGTGCCATCGGATACCAGCCCCAGCATTTT. Translating gives CAIGYQPQHF.

The chain recombines TRBV18 with TRBJ1-1; no definite D call. Germline CDR1 is KGHSH and CDR2 is LQKENI. V lost 1 base to trimming and J lost 6 bases, with 9 bases between them. The CDR3 length is 13 residues. CDR3 sequence reads: CASSPLAQAEAFF. CDR3 nucleotide sequence: TGTGCCAGCTCACCACTGGCGCAGGCTGAAGCTTTCTTT.

This clonotype was observed many times. CDR3 nucleotide sequence: TGTGCCAGCGCAGTGGGCTCGACCCAGTACTTC. This sequence encodes CASAVGSTQYF. The rearrangement joins TRBV27 to TRBJ2-5; D remains unclear. Per the germline V gene, CDR1 is MNHEY and CDR2 is SMNVEV (reference sequence). The germline V and J ends were trimmed by 8 bases and 7 bases, with 11 bases remaining between them. This CDR3 is built from 11 residues.

Only a few counts were recorded for this clonotype. The chain uses TRBV10-3 and TRBJ2-1; 9 bases line up with TRBD1. CDR3 length equals 13 residues. CDR1 is ENHRY and CDR2 is SYGVKD in the germline V gene. The V segment lost 10 bases and the J segment 8 bases; nucleotides outside the gene matches: 9. DNA for the CDR3: TGTGCCACTCAGCGGGGACAGGGACATGAGCAGTTCTTC. This gives the protein CATQRGQGHEQFF.

This clonotype was detected only a few times. The gene calls are TRBV30 and TRBJ1-2, with D tentatively TRBD1 (6 bases). Germline V gene data show CDR1 as GTSNPN and CDR2 as SVGIG (reference sequence). The CDR3 loop spans 13 amino acids. V dropped 1 base and J dropped 4 bases, with 10 bases sitting between them. This chain's CDR3 is CAWSGGGGYGYTF. CDR3 in DNA: TGTGCCTGGAGTGGAGGGGGAGGCTATGGCTACACCTTC. Full variable domain (remainder filled in from reference TRBV30 and TRBJ1-2): SQTIHQWPATLVQPVGSPLSLECTVEGTSNPNLYWYRQAAGRGLQLLFYSVGIGQISSEVPQNLSASRPQDRQFILSSKKLLLSDSGFYLCAWSGGGGYGYTFGSGTRLTVV.

At least ten counts were recorded for this clonotype. This rearrangement joins TRBV20-1 to TRBJ2-1; TRBD2 matches at 14 bases. After removal of 5 bases from V and 8 bases from J, the junction contained 11 bases not matched to a gene. The CDR3 has 16 residues. Germline CDR1 is DFQATT and CDR2 is SNEGSKA (reference sequence). The CDR3 DNA reads as TGCAGTGCTTCGACTAGCGGGAGGGCCCTGGGAGATGAGCAGTTCTTC. Its protein is CSASTSGRALGDEQFF.

In this sample, this clonotype is medium-sized. Compared with germline, one end of the junction differs, possibly owing to a read error. In DNA form, the CDR3 reads TGCGCCAGCGGCGTAGCCGCCTATCTCTTC. This codes for CASGVAAYLF. The chain has TRBV5-1 and TRBJ2-1; D ambiguous. The CDR3 runs 10 residues. CDR1 SGHRS and CDR2 YFSETQ come from the germline V gene.

This clonotype was detected many times. The V gene is TRBV5-1, the J gene TRBJ2-7; no definite D call. V was pared by 4 bases and J by 5 bases, with 10 bases between. The CDR3 consists of 12 residues. The germline CDR1 and CDR2 sequences are SGHRS and YFSETQ. The DNA of the CDR3 is TGCGCCAGCAGCATAAACTACGACGAGCAGTACTTC. Translated, it gives CASSINYDEQYF.

This chain links TRBV30 with TRBJ1-1; D gene unclear. Trimming cost V 5 bases and J 0 bases, with 7 bases left between them. The CDR3 covers 12 residues. Germline loops: CDR1 GTSNPN, CDR2 SVGIG (reference sequence). The CDR3 DNA sequence: TGTGCCTGGGGGTTGATGAACACTGAAGCTTTCTTT. Protein product: CAWGLMNTEAFF.

This clonotype appeared a few times. Just one base apart from a much larger clone, this may be a read error. This CDR3 is missing its conserved last phenylalanine or tryptophan, likely due to a read error. The chain carries TRBV14 and TRBJ1-1, with D unclear. CDR3 length equals 13 residues. The germline CDR1 and CDR2 sequences are SGHDN and FVKESK. Trimming left V 6 bases short and J 5 bases short, with 13 bases between. CDR3 bases: TGTGCCAGCAGTACCCCAAGTGGGACTGAAGCTTTCCTT. This sequence encodes CASSTPSGTEAFL.

This clonotype turned up a few times. The chain uses TRBV9 and TRBJ1-1; D call uncertain. The CDR3 totals 13 residues. The germline V and J ends were trimmed by 3 bases and 11 bases, with 17 bases remaining between them. Germline V gene sequence: CDR1 SGDLS, CDR2 YYNGEE. CDR3 region: CASSAGTSSSAFF. Here the CDR3 DNA reads TGTGCCAGCAGCGCCGGAACTAGTTCGTCGGCTTTCTTT.

This clonotype was counted ten times or more. V gene TRBV3-1 combines with J gene TRBJ2-5; no reliable D call. Germline V CDR1 and CDR2: LGHDT, YNNKEL (reference sequence). V lost 7 bases, J lost 7 bases, and 13 bases lay in between. This CDR3 has 12 residues. The CDR3 bases are TGTGCCAGCACCTCAAGATCGTGGACCCAGTACTTC. The encoded protein is CASTSRSWTQYF.

In its sample, this clonotype was seen a few times. The rearrangement uses TRBV30 and TRBJ1-1; D is uncertain. CDR1 GTSNPN and CDR2 SVGIG come from the germline V gene (reference sequence). The CDR3 extends over 12 amino acids. Trimming took 2 bases from V and 0 from J, leaving 4 bases between them. This CDR3 reads CAWSQLNTEAFF. For the CDR3, the DNA is TGTGCCTGGAGTCAGTTGAACACTGAAGCTTTCTTT.

DNA for the CDR3: TGCAGTGCTCAAGGGGACAGCTCTGGAAACACCATATATTTT. Its protein product is CSAQGDSSGNTIYF. The V gene is TRBV20-1, the J gene TRBJ1-3; TRBD1 aligns across 7 bases. Germline assignment: CDR1 DFQATT and CDR2 SNEGSKA (reference sequence). The CDR3 extends over 14 amino acids. J gave up 0 bases and V 5 bases, and 4 bases lay outside the gene matches.

The chain employs TRBV3-1 and TRBJ1-4; D unclear. From germline, CDR1 is LGHDT and CDR2 YNNKEL (reference sequence). V was shortened by 4 bases and J by 4 bases, with 10 bases between the two germline ends. CDR3 length: 14 residues. CDR3 DNA: TGTGCCAGCAGCCCCGGGAATCTTAATGAAAAACTGTTTTTT. It codes for CASSPGNLNEKLFF.

The sample holds a few counts of this clonotype. Written as DNA, the CDR3 is TGTGCCAGCTCACCACCGGACCAGGGGTACAATGAGCAGTTCTTC. Protein product: CASSPPDQGYNEQFF. This chain connects TRBV18 to TRBJ2-1, with D tentatively TRBD1 (6 bases). V lost 0 bases and J 4 bases, leaving 10 bases between the germline ends. This CDR3 is 15 amino acids long. The V gene's germline CDR1 is KGHSH and CDR2 LQKENI. Drawing the rest from reference TRBV18 and TRBJ2-1, the complete variable domain is NAGVMQNPRHLVRRRGQEARLRCSPMKGHSHVYWYRQLPEEGLKFMVYLQKENIIDESGMPKERFSAEFPKEGPSILRIQQVVRGDSAAYFCASSPPDQGYNEQFFGPGTRLTVL.

The CDR3 reads CASKLAGSTDTQYF. The CDR3 nucleotides read TGTGCCAGCAAACTAGCGGGATCCACAGATACGCAGTATTTT. The genes are TRBV6-2 or TRBV6-3 and TRBJ2-3; 10 nucleotides line up with TRBD2. Trimming at V came to 7 bases and at J to 2 bases, leaving 3 bases not matched to a gene. The germline CDR1 and CDR2 sequences are MNHEY and SVGEGT. There are 14 residues in the CDR3.

This clonotype turned up a few times. V is TRBV7-8 and J is TRBJ2-5; D unclear. V lost 0 bases and J lost 5, with 10 bases in between. Germline V gene data show CDR1 as SGHVS and CDR2 as FQNEAQ. The CDR3 is 14 amino acids. The CDR3 loop is CASSLAYASETQYF. DNA of the CDR3: TGTGCCAGCAGCTTAGCTTACGCCAGTGAGACCCAGTACTTC. Full variable domain (outside the CDR3, taken from reference TRBV7-8 and TRBJ2-5): GAGVSQSPRYKVAKRGQDVALRCDPISGHVSLFWYQQALGQGPEFLTYFQNEAQLDKSGLPSDRFFAERPEGSVSTLKIQRTQQEDSAVYLCASSLAYASETQYFGPGTRLLVL.

This clonotype was detected many times. The chain joins TRBV20-1 to TRBJ2-3; unclear D gene. CDR3 length equals 14 residues. In germline, CDR1 is DFQATT, CDR2 SNEGSKA (reference sequence). In nucleotides, the CDR3 is TGCAGCGGGTCTGCTCCCGAGACGTTGGATACGCAGTATTTT. Amino acid sequence: CSGSAPETLDTQYF.

This clonotype was seen many times. V is TRBV7-2 and J is TRBJ1-5, with D unresolved. From germline, CDR1 is SGHTA and CDR2 FQGNSA. Trimming shortened V by 5 bases and J by 2 bases, and 10 bases separated the two germline ends. The CDR3 has 14 amino acids. The CDR3 nucleotides read TGTGCCAGCAGCCTAGGTGGGGGCAATCAGCCCCAGCATTTT. As protein: CASSLGGGNQPQHF.